This record looks at one TCR beta chain sequence and its context. This could be a read error, since a much larger clone is one nucleotide away. The sample originates from a study of T cell changes during pregnancy in multiple sclerosis. TCRdb keeps only in-frame clones here, not all; method: immunoSEQ multiplex PCR. The sample contains about 47,000 clones, 93% of which appear only once. The CDR3 is 17 residues long. Trimming cost V 3 bases and J 5 bases, with 23 bases left between them. The germline V gene has CDR1 MGHRA and CDR2 YSYEKL. This receptor was identified in a female donor with multiple sclerosis, enrolled in a pregnancy study. This chain links TRBV4-1 with TRBJ2-7; weak D call: TRBD2 (6 bases). Sample: peripheral blood, taken in the second trimester of pregnancy. CDR3 sequence: CASSQTLPHRLVHEQYF. CDR3 in DNA: TGCGCCAGCAGCCAGACCCTCCCCCACCGACTAGTCCACGAGCAGTACTTC.